Listed below are T cell receptor beta chains from one sample, sequenced in a study of CD8+ T cells in alopecia areata. The table came from immunoSEQ multiplex PCR; TCRdb's copy has only in-frame clones and leaves some out. The top ten clones hold approximately 16% of a sample with over 120,000 clones, around 50% of them seen once. The sequencing here drew on CD8+ T cells sorted from blood, taken at week 4, from a patient treated with tofacitinib. These receptors were taken from a human donor with alopecia areata. Each CDR3 is given with its conserved first and last residue. The order of the fields is CDR3 protein, CDR3 DNA, J gene, CDR3 length, V gene, clone size, D gene. D genes are given only for firm matches. Rows may omit the clone size; those that give it use once, few, many or a size class.

CASTGQGETQYF | TGTGCCAGCACTGGACAGGGGGAGACCCAGTACTTC | TRBJ2-5 | 12 | TRBV5-6 | few | TRBD1
CASSQRQGSSGNTIYF | TGCGCCAGCAGCCAGCGACAGGGAAGCTCTGGAAACACCATATATTTT | TRBJ1-3 | 16 | TRBV4-1 | - | TRBD1
CASSFSGANVLTF | TGTGCCAGCAGTTTCTCTGGGGCCAACGTCCTGACTTTC | TRBJ2-6 | 13 | TRBV27 | few | -
CSESRDRAGGSEQFF | TGCAGCGAGTCCCGGGACAGGGCAGGCGGTTCGGAGCAGTTCTTC | TRBJ2-1 | 15 | TRBV29-1 | few | TRBD1
CSVETLNNEQFF | TGCAGCGTTGAAACCTTAAACAATGAGCAGTTCTTC | TRBJ2-1 | 12 | TRBV29-1 | - | -
CAGGGHRPYQETQYF | TGTGCCGGGGGGGGACACCGGCCGTACCAAGAGACCCAGTACTTC | TRBJ2-5 | 15 | TRBV30 | - | -
CASSRDYYNEQFF | TGCGCCAGCAGCAGGGACTACTACAATGAGCAGTTCTTC | TRBJ2-1 | 13 | TRBV4-3 | - | TRBD2
CASSLEGGPDQPQHF | TGTGCCAGCAGTTTAGAAGGGGGACCTGATCAGCCCCAGCATTTT | TRBJ1-5 | 15 | TRBV27 | - | -
CASSLTGTVYGYTF | TGCGCCAGCAGCTTGACCGGGACCGTCTATGGCTACACCTTC | TRBJ1-2 | 14 | TRBV5-1 | few | -
CASSTFDSTDTQYF | TGTGCCAGCAGTACCTTTGACAGCACAGATACGCAGTATTTT | TRBJ2-3 | 14 | TRBV6-5 | - | -
CASSLAGAGYEQYF | TGTGCCAGCAGCTTAGCAGGCGCGGGGTACGAGCAGTACTTC | TRBJ2-7 | 14 | TRBV7-2 | - | -
CAWSVGTGLAQPQHF | TGTGCCTGGAGTGTAGGGACAGGGCTCGCTCAGCCCCAGCATTTT | TRBJ1-5 | 15 | TRBV30 | - | TRBD1
CASSQRPGGTANYGYTF | TGTGCCAGCAGCCAAAGACCAGGGGGCACGGCTAACTATGGCTACACCTTC | TRBJ1-2 | 17 | TRBV14 | - | TRBD1
CASSITAGGEETQYF | TGTGCCAGCAGTATCACAGCGGGGGGCGAAGAGACCCAGTACTTC | TRBJ2-5 | 15 | TRBV27 | - | TRBD2
CSAWGEKLFF | TGCAGCGCCTGGGGTGAAAAACTGTTTTTT | TRBJ1-4 | 10 | TRBV29-1 | - | -
CASRLPSRDNYGYTF | TGCGCCAGCAGATTACCCTCCCGGGACAACTATGGCTACACCTTC | TRBJ1-2 | 15 | TRBV23-1 | few | -
CASSPGEGYEQYF | TGTGCCAGCAGCCCGGGGGAGGGCTACGAGCAGTACTTC | TRBJ2-7 | 13 | TRBV5-6 | - | TRBD2
CASSQVRAGDIQYF | TGCGCCAGCAGCCAAGTAAGGGCAGGGGACATTCAGTACTTC | TRBJ2-4 | 14 | TRBV4-1 | - | -
CASSPSGQIAEQFF | TGTGCCAGCAGCCCATCGGGGCAGATCGCTGAGCAGTTCTTC | TRBJ2-1 | 14 | TRBV27 | many | -
CSVPGQGKSSYNEQFF | TGCAGCGTACCCGGACAGGGTAAGAGCTCCTACAATGAGCAGTTCTTC | TRBJ2-1 | 16 | TRBV29-1 | once | TRBD1
CASSYLGHPRTEAFF | TGTGCCAGCAGTTACTTGGGGCACCCGAGGACTGAAGCTTTCTTT | TRBJ1-1 | 15 | TRBV6-6 | few | -
CSVEAPEQYF | TGCAGCGTTGAGGCACCCGAGCAGTACTTC | TRBJ2-7 | 10 | TRBV29-1 | - | -
CASREDTYEQYF | TGTGCCAGCAGGGAGGATACCTACGAGCAGTACTTC | TRBJ2-7 | 12 | TRBV2 | - | -
CASSKARSGIPETQYF | TGTGCCAGCAGCAAAGCAAGATCAGGGATCCCAGAGACCCAGTACTTC | TRBJ2-5 | 16 | TRBV21-1 | few | -
CASSYATDRRVAEAFF | TGTGCCAGCAGTTACGCCACGGACAGGAGAGTCGCTGAAGCTTTCTTT | TRBJ1-1 | 16 | TRBV6-5 | - | TRBD1
CASSETENTGELFF | TGTGCCAGCAGTGAAACAGAGAACACCGGGGAGCTGTTTTTT | TRBJ2-2 | 14 | TRBV2 | - | -
CAISESTAQAKNIQYF | TGTGCCATCAGTGAGTCGACGGCACAAGCCAAAAACATTCAGTACTTC | TRBJ2-4 | 16 | TRBV10-3 | - | -
CASSHLRNTGELFF | TGTGCCAGCAGCCATCTGAGGAACACCGGGGAGCTGTTTTTT | TRBJ2-2 | 14 | TRBV7-8 | - | -
CASGLEGVNEQFF | TGTGCTAGTGGTTTGGAGGGGGTAAATGAGCAGTTCTTC | TRBJ2-1 | 13 | TRBV12-5 | - | -
CASSFGRGGEKLFF | TGTGCCAGCAGCTTCGGCAGGGGTGGTGAAAAACTGTTTTTT | TRBJ1-4 | 14 | TRBV13 | few | -
CASSLAGGPDEQYF | TGTGCCAGCAGTTTAGCGGGGGGGCCCGACGAGCAGTACTTC | TRBJ2-7 | 14 | TRBV28 | - | TRBD2
CASSYRTNRGTDTQYF | TGTGCCAGCAGCTACCGGACGAATCGTGGCACAGATACGCAGTATTTT | TRBJ2-3 | 16 | TRBV27 | - | -
CSVAPPNEQFF | TGCAGCGTTGCACCTCCCAATGAGCAGTTCTTC | TRBJ2-1 | 11 | TRBV29-1 | - | -
CATGTGEETQYF | TGTGCCACCGGGACAGGGGAAGAGACCCAGTACTTC | TRBJ2-5 | 12 | TRBV19 | - | TRBD1
CAWSIGFTDTQYF | TGTGCCTGGAGTATTGGGTTCACAGATACGCAGTATTTT | TRBJ2-3 | 13 | TRBV30 | - | -
CASSQDAPARGVGAQHF | TGTGCCAGCAGCCAGGATGCACCCGCACGCGGAGTGGGGGCCCAGCATTTT | TRBJ1-5 | 17 | TRBV2 | - | -
CASSRYKGTDTQYF | TGTGCCAGCAGCCGGTACAAAGGCACAGATACGCAGTATTTT | TRBJ2-3 | 14 | TRBV7-9 | few | -
CSVERASEYYGYTF | TGCAGCGTTGAACGAGCATCGGAGTACTATGGCTACACCTTC | TRBJ1-2 | 14 | TRBV29-1 | - | -
CAWKSSLNTEAFF | TGTGCCTGGAAAAGCAGCCTGAACACTGAAGCTTTCTTT | TRBJ1-1 | 13 | TRBV30 | few | -
CASSPYLNTEAFF | TGTGCCAGCAGTCCCTACTTGAACACTGAAGCTTTCTTT | TRBJ1-1 | 13 | TRBV27 | - | -
CSVEPSKGEQYF | TGCAGCGTTGAACCATCGAAGGGCGAGCAGTACTTC | TRBJ2-7 | 12 | TRBV29-1 | - | -
CASSFSGASDTQYF | TGTGCCAGCTCGTTTAGCGGGGCCTCAGATACGCAGTATTTT | TRBJ2-3 | 14 | TRBV18 | - | TRBD2
CSVEQGGNEQFF | TGCAGCGTTGAGCAGGGAGGCAATGAGCAGTTCTTC | TRBJ2-1 | 12 | TRBV29-1 | - | -
CASSWGLEEQETQYF | TGTGCCAGCAGCTGGGGACTCGAGGAGCAAGAGACCCAGTACTTC | TRBJ2-5 | 15 | TRBV7-8 | few | -
CAWSVITWDTEAFF | TGTGCCTGGAGTGTAATTACCTGGGACACTGAAGCTTTCTTT | TRBJ1-1 | 14 | TRBV30 | - | -
CAEREQGGSPLHF | TGTGCCGAGAGAGAGCAGGGTGGTTCACCCCTCCACTTT | TRBJ1-6 | 13 | TRBV6-6 | few | -
CASSEVLGETQYF | TGTGCCTCCTCCGAAGTTTTGGGGGAGACCCAGTACTTC | TRBJ2-5 | 13 | TRBV7-8 | - | -
CASSVIRSDGTGELFF | TGTGCCAGCAGCGTAATAAGGTCCGACGGCACCGGGGAGCTGTTTTTT | TRBJ2-2 | 16 | TRBV9 | - | -
CSVGVRGYTF | TGCAGCGTTGGAGTCCGCGGCTACACCTTC | TRBJ1-2 | 10 | TRBV29-1 | - | -
CASSPPSSYEQYF | TGTGCCAGCAGCCCACCATCCTCCTACGAGCAGTACTTC | TRBJ2-7 | 13 | TRBV7-9 | - | -
CASSSLLGEQYF | TGTGCCAGCAGTTCCCTACTAGGGGAGCAGTACTTC | TRBJ2-7 | 12 | TRBV27 | - | -
CASSGEEDVRGEDTQYF | TGTGCCAGCAGCGGAGAAGAGGATGTGCGGGGAGAGGATACGCAGTATTTT | TRBJ2-3 | 17 | TRBV9 | - | -
CASSWVAGVSGQPQHF | TGTGCCAGCAGCTGGGTTGCAGGGGTTTCAGGTCAGCCCCAGCATTTT | TRBJ1-5 | 16 | TRBV11-2 | - | -
CASSLNPGPYSSGANVLTF | TGTGCCAGCAGCTTAAATCCAGGGCCCTATAGCTCTGGGGCCAACGTCCTGACTTTC | TRBJ2-6 | 19 | TRBV11-2 | few | -
CASSLSEGNQPQHF | TGTGCCAGCAGTTTATCGGAGGGCAATCAGCCCCAGCATTTT | TRBJ1-5 | 14 | TRBV27 | - | -
CASSQDLLGWSTEAFF | TGCGCCAGCAGCCAAGATTTGTTAGGCTGGAGCACTGAAGCTTTCTTT | TRBJ1-1 | 16 | TRBV4-3 | - | -
CASSLGYRGIREQYF | TGTGCCAGCTCACTGGGTTACAGGGGAATCCGCGAGCAGTACTTC | TRBJ2-7 | 15 | TRBV18 | - | TRBD1
CASMPDRAMNTEAFF | TGTGCCAGCATGCCAGACAGGGCCATGAACACTGAAGCTTTCTTT | TRBJ1-1 | 15 | TRBV7-9 | few | TRBD1